Following are 27 T cell receptor beta chains from one sample sequenced in a study of T-cell memory formation after mild COVID-19. TCRdb re-derived calls from the 5' RACE reads in MiXCR, one entry per CDR3 protein. The repertoire holds 260,000 or so distinct CDR3 sequences, 15% to 20% seen once, with around 20% in the top ten. The sequencing input was PBMCs or a T cell subset sorted from them (not recorded which). These receptors were obtained from a man aged 18 to 30 who had mild COVID-19 (a few samples of this study predate the infection). Cell type and time point are not known.

This clonotype was observed a few times. This chain joins TRBV9 and TRBJ2-7; the D is unclear. The CDR3 loop spans 11 amino acids. V shed 3 bases and J shed 6 bases, with 7 bases lying between them. Looked up from germline, CDR1 is SGDLS and CDR2 is YYNGEE. CDR3 DNA: TGTGCCAGCAGCGGAGCTGGCGAGCAGTACTTC. Translation: CASSGAGEQYF.

This clonotype was detected a few times. The chain is built from TRBV5-1 and TRBJ2-5, with D possibly being TRBD2 (5 bases). This CDR3 is built from 15 residues. Germline CDR1 SGHRS, CDR2 YFSETQ. Between the trimmed V and J ends, which lost 4 bases and 0 bases, there was a span of 13 bases. The CDR3 sequence: CASSPRPGYQETQYF. CDR3 sequence (DNA): TGCGCCAGCAGCCCCCGGCCGGGGTACCAAGAGACCCAGTACTTC.

V usage is TRBV6-6 and J usage is TRBJ2-7; D is perhaps TRBD1 (5 bases). The CDR3 runs to 13 residues. In germline, CDR1 is MNHNY, CDR2 SVGAGI (reference sequence). Trimming removed 2 bases at V and 6 bases at J, with 11 bases between. The CDR3 here is CASSYARAAEQYV. DNA of the CDR3: TGTGCCAGCAGTTACGCCAGGGCCGCCGAGCAGTACGTC.

CDR3 in DNA: TGCGCCAGCAGCGGTAGCGGGGGGAGTTATGTTGAGCAGTTCTTC. Protein sequence: CASSGSGGSYVEQFF. This rearrangement joins TRBV5-1 to TRBJ2-1, with 10 bases that match TRBD2. The V gene end was trimmed by 4 bases and the J gene end by 9 bases; junction bases not matched to a gene: 10. Per the germline V gene, CDR1 is SGHRS and CDR2 is YFSETQ. The CDR3 sequence is 15 residues long.

This rearrangement joins TRBV10-1 to TRBJ2-3; D uncertain. CDR3 length equals 12 residues. Per germline, CDR1 WNHNN and CDR2 SYGVQD (reference sequence). Trimming took off 4 bases at V and 5 bases at J, with 7 bases between the two ends. In nucleotides, the CDR3 is TGCGCCAGCAGTGGGACGGGAGATACGCAGTATTTT. As protein: CASSGTGDTQYF.

This clonotype has only a few counts. DNA for the CDR3: TGTGCCAGCAGTGCGGCCGTTAACTATGGCTACACCTTC. This sequence encodes CASSAAVNYGYTF. This chain links TRBV6-6 with TRBJ1-2, with unresolved D. The germline V gene encodes CDR1 MNHNY and CDR2 SVGAGI (reference sequence). The CDR3 extends over 13 amino acids. The V end was cut by 5 bases, the J end by 1 base, with 8 bases between.

This clonotype was seen a few times. The rearrangement joins TRBV27 to TRBJ2-6; D might be TRBD1 (5 bases). Trimming shortened V by 2 bases and J by 4 bases, and 9 bases separated the two germline ends. Per the germline V gene, CDR1 is MNHEY and CDR2 is SMNVEV (reference sequence). The CDR3 is 15 amino acids. CDR3: CASSLNAGGANVLTF. The CDR3 DNA reads TGTGCCAGCAGTTTAAATGCAGGGGGGGCCAACGTCCTGACTTTC.

This clonotype was seen only a few times. The chain joins TRBV5-1 to TRBJ1-2; the D gene is possibly TRBD1 (5 bases). This CDR3 has 19 amino acids. Germline loops: CDR1 SGHRS, CDR2 YFSETQ. V shed 4 bases and J shed 1 base, with 26 bases lying between them. Here the CDR3 reads CASSPRPGPVSPFNYGYTF. CDR3 nucleotide sequence: TGCGCCAGCAGCCCACGTCCGGGACCAGTTTCCCCCTTTAACTATGGCTACACCTTC.

Only a few counts were recorded for this clonotype. The chain couples TRBV12-3 or TRBV12-4 to TRBJ2-7, with 8 nucleotides matching TRBD1. The V and J ends lost 6 bases and 0 bases, in that order; junction bases with no gene match: 4. This CDR3 is built from 14 residues. The CDR3 sequence is CASSPGQDSYEQYF. CDR3 nucleotide sequence: TGTGCCAGCAGCCCGGGACAGGACTCCTACGAGCAGTACTTC.

The V call is TRBV7-2, the J call TRBJ1-4; the D gene is possibly TRBD1 (6 bases). The CDR3 length is 14 residues. Per germline, CDR1 SGHTA and CDR2 FQGNSA. V was cut by 6 bases and J by 5 bases, with 13 bases left in between. CDR3 DNA: TGTGCCAGCAGGAACAGGGCAGGGAATGAAAAACTGTTTTTT. Protein: CASRNRAGNEKLFF. The variable domain in full, with the rest retrieved from reference TRBV7-2 and TRBJ1-4, is GAGVSQSPSNKVTEKGKDVELRCDPISGHTALYWYRQSLGQGLEFLIYFQGNSAPDKSGLPSDRFSAERTGGSVSTLTIQRTQQEDSAVYLCASRNRAGNEKLFFGSGTQLSVL.

This clonotype was counted a few times. The chain employs TRBV6-2 or TRBV6-3 and TRBJ1-1; no reliable D call. This CDR3 has 13 amino acids. With 5 bases removed from V and 1 base from J, the gap between germline ends came to 8 bases. From germline, CDR1 is MNHEY and CDR2 SVGEGT. CDR3 bases: TGTGCCAGCAGTCGACCCCCGAACACTGAAGCTTTCTTT. Protein product: CASSRPPNTEAFF.

The CDR3 region has the DNA TGCGCCAGCAGACAGGGACAGGGAGGGTACAATGAGCAGTTCTTC. It translates to CASRQGQGGYNEQFF. This chain uses TRBV5-1 with TRBJ2-1; TRBD1 aligns across 9 bases. The J segment lost 4 bases and the V segment lost 5 bases, leaving 7 bases of the junction unmatched. Germline V lookup: CDR1 SGHRS, CDR2 YFSETQ. The CDR3 contains 15 residues.

This clonotype was recorded a few times. CDR3 DNA: TGCAGTGCGGACCAGGGGTGGGCTTTCTTT. The encoded protein is CSADQGWAFF. The chain employs TRBV20-1 and TRBJ1-1, with D perhaps matching TRBD1 (6 bases). Trimming pared 6 bases from V and 11 bases from J, leaving 13 bases between. The CDR3 has 10 residues. Germline values: CDR1 DFQATT, CDR2 SNEGSKA (reference sequence).

The J gene is TRBJ1-1, the V gene TRBV9, with D hard to call. The CDR3 sequence is 13 residues long. Trimming removed 4 bases from V and 8 bases from J, with 15 bases in between. Germline V gene sequence: CDR1 SGDLS, CDR2 YYNGEE. CDR3 sequence (DNA): TGTGCCAGCAGCCCTAGAGACGGAGCAGAAGCTTTCTTT. As protein: CASSPRDGAEAFF.

The chain joins TRBV28 to TRBJ1-2; weak D call: TRBD1 (5 bases). Trimming stripped 6 bases from V and 5 bases from J, with 16 bases between. Germline V gene lookup returns CDR1 MDHEN and CDR2 SYDVKM. This CDR3 is built from 14 residues. The CDR3 region has the DNA TGTGCCAGCAGGACCCCCGGGGGGATTTATGGCTACACCTTC. This translates into CASRTPGGIYGYTF.

Ten or more counts support this clonotype. The chain uses TRBV3-1 and TRBJ2-3; 10 bases align to TRBD2. V lost 4 bases, J lost 2 bases, and 3 bases stayed unmatched. The CDR3 loop spans 15 amino acids. CDR1 LGHDT and CDR2 YNNKEL come from the germline V gene (reference sequence). CDR3 sequence (DNA): TGTGCCAGCAGCCCTAGCGGGGGTCCCACAGATACGCAGTATTTT. It specifies CASSPSGGPTDTQYF.

This chain links TRBV9 with TRBJ2-3, with a tentative D call TRBD2 (6 bases). With 0 bases removed from V and 4 bases from J, the gap between germline ends came to 12 bases. The V gene's germline CDR1 is SGDLS and CDR2 YYNGEE. The CDR3 has 15 residues. The CDR3 spells CASSVATSWPDTQYF. The CDR3 DNA follows: TGTGCCAGCAGCGTAGCTACTAGCTGGCCAGATACGCAGTATTTT. The full variable domain, in which reference TRBV9 and TRBJ2-3 provide the parts outside the CDR3, is DSGVTQTPKHLITATGQRVTLRCSPRSGDLSVYWYQQSLDQGLQFLIQYYNGEERAKGNILERFSAQQFPDLHSELNLSSLELGDSALYFCASSVATSWPDTQYFGPGTRLTVL.

This clonotype was seen only a few times. The chain has TRBV29-1 and TRBJ1-2, with D perhaps matching TRBD1 (5 bases). Trimming cost V 3 bases and J 4 bases, with 9 bases left between them. Germline CDR1 reads SQVTM; CDR2 reads ANQGSEA. The CDR3 loop spans 12 amino acids. In DNA form, the CDR3 reads TGCAGCGTTGAGCGGGACCTCTATGGCTACACCTTC. Translated: CSVERDLYGYTF.

This chain connects TRBV7-9 to TRBJ2-5; TRBD2 matches 8 bases. The V gene's germline CDR1 is SEHNR and CDR2 FQNEAQ (reference sequence). This CDR3 spans 16 amino acids. Trimming at V came to 3 bases and at J to 2 bases, leaving 8 bases not matched to a gene. The CDR3 protein is CASSFSGGPGQETQYF. CDR3 nucleotide sequence: TGTGCCAGCAGCTTTTCGGGGGGGCCTGGTCAAGAGACCCAGTACTTC.

This clonotype was seen at least ten times. The chain combines TRBV28 with TRBJ1-1; D remains unclear. The CDR3 is 15 amino acids. Germline V gene data show CDR1 as MDHEN and CDR2 as SYDVKM. Trimming shortened V by 6 bases and J by 4 bases, and 18 bases separated the two germline ends. The CDR3 reads CASRPAGERSTEAFF. In DNA form, the CDR3 reads TGTGCCAGCAGGCCGGCCGGTGAGCGCTCCACTGAAGCTTTCTTT.

This clonotype has only a few counts. The V call is TRBV9, the J call TRBJ2-2; D uncertain. V lost 4 bases, J lost 5 bases, and 9 bases lay in between. Germline values: CDR1 SGDLS, CDR2 YYNGEE. This CDR3 comprises 13 residues. The CDR3 protein is CASSIDNTGELFF. In DNA, the CDR3 is TGTGCCAGCAGCATTGACAATACCGGGGAGCTGTTTTTT.

This clonotype came up a few times. The V call is TRBV15, the J call TRBJ1-6; tentatively, D is TRBD1 (6 bases). The CDR3 is 16 residues long. Trimming removed 2 bases at V and 7 bases at J, with 15 bases between. Germline V gives CDR1 LNHNV, CDR2 YYDKDF (reference sequence). Here the CDR3 DNA reads TGTGCCACCAGCAGACCCTCCTTTCAGGGGAATTCACCCCTCCACTTT. It encodes CATSRPSFQGNSPLHF.

Only a few counts were recorded for this clonotype. The chain joins TRBV7-2 to TRBJ2-3; D is undetermined. This CDR3 comprises 15 residues. Germline CDR1 SGHTA, CDR2 FQGNSA. Trimming took 2 bases from V and 2 from J, leaving 11 bases between them. The CDR3 sequence: CASSLILQTTDTQYF. CDR3 nucleotides: TGTGCCAGCAGCTTAATTTTACAGACCACAGATACGCAGTATTTT.

In this sample, this clonotype turned up a few times. This sequence joins TRBV5-1 and TRBJ1-1; 8 nucleotides align to TRBD1. This CDR3 has 15 amino acids. Looked up from germline, CDR1 is SGHRS and CDR2 is YFSETQ. Trimming took 3 bases from V and 1 from J; bases not matched to a gene: 5. CDR3 nucleotides: TGCGCCAGCAGCTACCAGGGGGCGGGGAACACTGAAGCTTTCTTT. It translates to CASSYQGAGNTEAFF.

The gene calls are TRBV5-1 and TRBJ2-5; D unclear. In germline, CDR1 is SGHRS, CDR2 YFSETQ. Trimming removed 4 bases at V and 5 bases at J, with 15 bases between. The CDR3 consists of 14 residues. The CDR3 region is CASSPDPPTETQYF. The CDR3 bases are TGCGCCAGCAGCCCCGACCCACCGACGGAGACCCAGTACTTC.

This clonotype was counted at least ten times. The chain couples TRBV29-1 to TRBJ1-2, with TRBD1 as a possible D gene (5 bases). The CDR3 length is 14 residues. Germline-derived CDR1 and CDR2 are SQVTM and ANQGSEA. V was cut by 3 bases and J by 6 bases, with 17 bases left in between. The CDR3 region is CSVDMVRQLDGYTF. The CDR3, as DNA: TGCAGCGTTGACATGGTGAGACAGCTCGATGGCTACACCTTC.

This chain links TRBV2 with TRBJ1-1; 7 bases align to TRBD1. This CDR3 comprises 14 residues. V shed 6 bases, J shed 4 bases, and the junction held 8 bases outside the gene matches. CDR1 and CDR2 (germline): SNHLY, FYNNEI. The CDR3, as DNA: TGTGCCAGCAGAGACAGGGAAGTCGGCACTGAAGCTTTCTTT. The encoded protein is CASRDREVGTEAFF.